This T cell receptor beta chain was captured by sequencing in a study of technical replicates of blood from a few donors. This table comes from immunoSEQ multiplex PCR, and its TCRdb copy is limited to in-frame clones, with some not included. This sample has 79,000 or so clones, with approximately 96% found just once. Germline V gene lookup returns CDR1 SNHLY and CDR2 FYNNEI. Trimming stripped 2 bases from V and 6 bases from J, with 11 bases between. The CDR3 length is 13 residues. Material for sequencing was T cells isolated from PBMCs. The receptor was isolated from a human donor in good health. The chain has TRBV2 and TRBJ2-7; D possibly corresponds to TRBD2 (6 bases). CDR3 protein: CASSEFAGTEQYF. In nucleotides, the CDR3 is TGTGCCAGCAGTGAATTTGCGGGAACCGAGCAGTACTTC.